This paragraph covers one T cell receptor beta chain sequence. This entry belongs to a study of control samples from healthy donors and cancer patients. Germline V CDR1 and CDR2: SGHTA, FQGNSA. The CDR3 has 19 residues. Deletions cut 4 bases from V and 1 base from J, with 20 bases between. The data were produced by immunoSEQ multiplex PCR, yet TCRdb's version contains in-frame clones alone and is incomplete. The sample has some 140,000 clones; roughly 89% are singletons. Sequencing was carried out using PBMCs. The receptor comes from a man aged 50 to 59 with head and neck cancer. The chain joins TRBV7-2 to TRBJ1-6; D call uncertain. The CDR3, as DNA: TGTGCCAGCAGCTCTCACCCATCAACCCTAATATCCTATAATTCACCCCTCCACTTT. This codes for CASSSHPSTLISYNSPLHF.